This is a list of T cell receptor beta chains from one sample in a study of metastatic and nonmetastatic thyroid tumors. MiXCR re-clonotyped the PCR reads for TCRdb. The sample lists about 19,000 clones, just over 35% occurring once. Sequenced: tumor tissue. The source is a female donor with papillary thyroid cancer or a benign thyroid nodule (not recorded which). Some clones in this sample may be carry-over from other donors' samples. Both conserved end residues are part of each CDR3. D genes are given only for firm matches. Size tells how often a clone was seen (once, few, many) or the class of an expanded clone, and some rows leave it out.

v_call,cdr3_length,clone_size,d_call,j_call,cdr3_nt,cdr3_aa
TRBV5-1,15,once,TRBD1,TRBJ2-1,TGCGCCAGCAGCTTGATAGACAGGGGTGGTAATGAGCAGTTCTTC,CASSLIDRGGNEQFF
TRBV28,12,-,-,TRBJ1-1,TGTGCCAGCAGTACTACAGGGCTGGAGGCTTTCTTT,CASSTTGLEAFF
TRBV5-1,11,few,-,TRBJ1-2,TGCGCCAGCAGTGGGAGGTCTGGCTACACCTTC,CASSGRSGYTF
TRBV7-3,13,-,TRBD1,TRBJ2-1,TGTGCCAGCAGCGTCAGGGGGATCAATGAGCAGTTCTTC,CASSVRGINEQFF
TRBV12-3/TRBV12-4,15,few,TRBD2,TRBJ2-1,TGTGCCAGCATCCCTCTAGCGGGGGGGCACAATGAGCAGTTCTTC,CASIPLAGGHNEQFF
TRBV6-1,14,-,-,TRBJ2-7,TGTGCCAGCAGTGACACAGGAACCGGGGACGAGCAGTACTTC,CASSDTGTGDEQYF
TRBV4-2,12,-,-,TRBJ1-2,TGTGCCAGCAGCGGGGACCTGAGGGGCTACACCTTC,CASSGDLRGYTF
TRBV6-6,15,few,TRBD1,TRBJ2-7,TGTGCCAGCAGTTCTCCTAGGACAGGGGGCTACGAGCAGTACTTC,CASSSPRTGGYEQYF
TRBV28,15,-,-,TRBJ2-1,TGTGCCAGCACCCCGTCGAGGGGGGGCTACAATGAGCAGTTCTTC,CASTPSRGGYNEQFF
TRBV6-2/TRBV6-3,18,few,-,TRBJ2-1,TGTGCCAGCAGTTACCCACGTAACGTGGGGGGTTCCTACAATGAGCAGTTCTTC,CASSYPRNVGGSYNEQFF
TRBV28,15,few,TRBD2,TRBJ2-5,TGTGCCAGCAGTTCCCCGGGACTAGCGGGGGAGACCCAGTACTTC,CASSSPGLAGETQYF
TRBV11-2,12,once,-,TRBJ2-7,TGTGCCAGCAGCTCCAGCGGGTACGAGCAGTACTTC,CASSSSGYEQYF
TRBV6-1,14,many,TRBD2,TRBJ2-2,TGTGCCAGCAGTGAGGGACTAGACACCGGGGAGCTGTTTTTT,CASSEGLDTGELFF
TRBV6-6,17,few,TRBD2,TRBJ2-3,TGTGCCAGCAGTTACGACCAGACTAGCGGGGGGGCAGATACGCAGTATTTT,CASSYDQTSGGADTQYF
TRBV30,14,-,TRBD2,TRBJ2-2,TGTGCCTGGAGTTTCCTAGCGGGGACCGGGGAGCTGTTTTTT,CAWSFLAGTGELFF
TRBV24-1,14,few,-,TRBJ1-2,TGTGCCACCAGTGATTTAGGCAGGGACTATGGCTACACCTTC,CATSDLGRDYGYTF
TRBV15,16,-,TRBD2,TRBJ2-5,TGTGCCACCAGCAGAGGGGGACTAGCGGGGGGTGAGACCCAGTACTTC,CATSRGGLAGGETQYF
TRBV7-2,14,-,TRBD1,TRBJ2-1,TGTGCCAGCAGCCCAGGACAGGTCGTCGATGAGCAGTTCTTC,CASSPGQVVDEQFF
TRBV10-3,15,-,TRBD1,TRBJ1-2,TGTGCCATCAGCTTAGGACAGGCGACTAACTATGGCTACACCTTC,CAISLGQATNYGYTF
TRBV11-1,15,-,-,TRBJ2-7,TGTGCCAGCAGCTTAGTGGGGACGGGGGATTACGAGCAGTACTTC,CASSLVGTGDYEQYF